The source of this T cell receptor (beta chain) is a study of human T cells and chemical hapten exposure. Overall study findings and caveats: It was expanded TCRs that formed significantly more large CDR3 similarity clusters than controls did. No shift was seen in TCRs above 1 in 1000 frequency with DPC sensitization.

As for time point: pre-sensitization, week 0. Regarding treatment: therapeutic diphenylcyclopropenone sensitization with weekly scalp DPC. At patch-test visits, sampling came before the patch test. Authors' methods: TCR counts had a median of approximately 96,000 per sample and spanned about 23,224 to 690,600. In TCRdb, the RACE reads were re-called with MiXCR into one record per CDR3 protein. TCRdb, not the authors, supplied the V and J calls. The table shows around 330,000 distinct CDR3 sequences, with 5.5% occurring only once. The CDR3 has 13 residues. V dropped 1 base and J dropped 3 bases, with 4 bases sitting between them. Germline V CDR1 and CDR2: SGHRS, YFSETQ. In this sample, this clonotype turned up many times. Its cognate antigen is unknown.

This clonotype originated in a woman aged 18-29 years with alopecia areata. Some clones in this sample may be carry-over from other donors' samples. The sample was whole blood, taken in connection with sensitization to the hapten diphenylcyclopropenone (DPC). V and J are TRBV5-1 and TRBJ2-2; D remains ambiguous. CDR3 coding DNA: TGCGCCAGCAGCTTGCAAGACACCGGGGAGCTGTTTTTT. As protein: CASSLQDTGELFF.